This T cell receptor beta chain was identified during a study of beta chain features in type 1 diabetes. About the research overall: All of the samples together had roughly 110 million sorted cells examined.

Germline loops: CDR1 SGHNT, CDR2 YENEEA. The V and J ends lost 3 bases and 2 bases respectively, with 9 bases between them. The CDR3 sequence is 14 residues long. Expressed TCRB transcripts got sequenced, as all isolated RNA was reverse transcribed. Some clones are missing from TCRdb's copy, which holds only in-frame ones; the method was immunoSEQ multiplex PCR. The sample lists fewer than 550,000 clones; 11% were seen once. It was one heparinised blood draw, averaging around 100 mL, that each donor gave. Naive, central memory, regulatory and stem cell-like memory cells within the CD4+ compartment were sorted using CD45RO/CCR7/CD25/CD127/CD95/CD27.

Input material: naive CD4+ T cells from blood. The sequence came from a woman aged 18-29 years in good health. V gene TRBV11-3 combines with J gene TRBJ2-3; no firm D call. Here the CDR3 DNA reads TGTGCCAGCAGCTTGGATGGGCCCACAGATACGCAGTATTTT. It is translated as CASSLDGPTDTQYF.